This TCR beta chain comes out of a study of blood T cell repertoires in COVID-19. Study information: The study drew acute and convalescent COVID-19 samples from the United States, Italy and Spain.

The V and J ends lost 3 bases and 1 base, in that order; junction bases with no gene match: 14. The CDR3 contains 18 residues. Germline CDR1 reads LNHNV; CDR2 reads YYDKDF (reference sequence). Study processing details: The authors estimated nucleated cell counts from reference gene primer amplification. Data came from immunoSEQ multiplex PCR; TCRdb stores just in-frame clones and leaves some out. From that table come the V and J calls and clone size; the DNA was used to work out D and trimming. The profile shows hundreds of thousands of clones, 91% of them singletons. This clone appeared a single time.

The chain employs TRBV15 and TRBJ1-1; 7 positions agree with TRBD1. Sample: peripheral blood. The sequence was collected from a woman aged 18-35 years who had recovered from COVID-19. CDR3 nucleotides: TGTGCCACCAGCAGGGGGATAGAGACAGGGCTGAGGAACACTGAAGCTTTCTTT. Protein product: CATSRGIETGLRNTEAFF. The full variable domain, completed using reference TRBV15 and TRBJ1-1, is DAMVIQNPRYQVTQFGKPVTLSCSQTLNHNVMYWYQQKSSQAPKLLFHYYDKDFNNEADTPDNFQSRRPNTSFCFLDIRSPGLGDTAMYLCATSRGIETGLRNTEAFFGQGTRLTVV.